This T cell receptor (beta chain) appears in the sequencing data of a study of lymphopenia after photon versus proton radiotherapy. The CDR3 spans 15 residues. Between the trimmed V and J ends, which lost 7 bases and 0 bases, there was a span of 16 bases. Germline V lookup: CDR1 SGHTA, CDR2 FQGNSA. Points from the study as a whole: Survival link was tested only in deceased patients; proton benefit remains a possibility. Post-nadir TCR diversity decline inversely tracked overall survival among those who died. Under photons, naive T cells and diversity fell while effector/memory populations rose. After lymphocyte nadir, photon-treated repertoires showed oligoclonal expansion, especially CD8+ Temra.

Concerning this clone itself: What it binds is not known.

The protocol was immunoSEQ multiplex PCR, while the TCRdb copy is restricted to in-frame clones and leaves out a portion. Here the sample spans about 83,000 clones, around 83% being singletons. Material: peripheral blood, obtained from a patient treated with proton-based radiotherapy. The TCR sequence derives from a man aged 60 to 69 with pancreatic cancer. The rearrangement links TRBV7-2 to TRBJ2-7; either TRBD1 or TRBD2 may fit D (5 bases each). CDR3 region: CASKGQPGSSYEQYF. The CDR3 nucleotides are TGTGCCAGCAAGGGGCAGCCGGGGAGCTCCTACGAGCAGTACTTC.